A selection of T cell receptor beta chains follows, all from one sample in a study of early T cells in non-severe SARS-CoV-2 infection. From the 5' RACE reads, TCRdb called clonotypes with MiXCR, one entry per CDR3 protein. The table records about 50,000 distinct CDR3 sequences, more than 12% of them present only once. The source was whole blood, collected at baseline. The receptors come from an adult who was a healthcare worker with PCR-confirmed SARS-CoV-2 infection or an uninfected control (not recorded which). Each CDR3 is given with its conserved first and last residue. D genes are given only for firm matches. Clone size, where shown, is once, few, many, or a class for clones that have expanded.

d_call,clone_size,j_call,v_call,cdr3_aa,cdr3_nt
NA,few,TRBJ2-5,TRBV27,CASSYDSNQETQYF,TGTGCCAGCAGTTACGACAGCAACCAAGAGACCCAGTACTTC
NA,many,TRBJ2-3,TRBV5-1,CASSLIGGGETDTQYF,TGCGCCAGCAGCTTGATAGGCGGGGGCGAAACAGATACGCAGTATTTT
NA,medium-sized,TRBJ2-5,TRBV3-1,CASSQDSGSQYF,TGTGCCAGCAGCCAAGATTCCGGGAGCCAGTACTTC
NA,few,TRBJ2-3,TRBV25-1,CASSDSRPSGTQYF,TGTGCCAGCAGTGATTCCCGACCTTCCGGGACGCAGTATTTT
NA,few,TRBJ1-2,TRBV11-2,CASSARLDGGYTF,TGTGCCAGCAGCGCCAGATTGGACGGCGGCTACACCTTC
NA,few,TRBJ1-6,TRBV6-5,CASSTGQSNNSPLHF,TGTGCCAGCAGTACCGGACAGTCTAATAATTCACCCCTCCACTTT
NA,few,TRBJ2-3,TRBV6-6,CASTSLLSAASTDTQYF,TGTGCCAGCACCTCCCTCCTAAGCGCCGCTAGCACAGATACGCAGTATTTT
NA,few,TRBJ2-5,TRBV19,CASRSRGETQYF,TGTGCCAGTAGAAGCAGGGGAGAGACCCAGTACTTC
NA,NA,TRBJ2-7,TRBV10-1,CASSEEGAPAYEQYF,TGCGCCAGCAGTGAAGAAGGGGCTCCCGCCTACGAGCAGTACTTC
TRBD2,NA,TRBJ2-7,TRBV20-1,CSARSSGYEQYF,TGCAGTGCTAGATCTAGCGGCTACGAGCAGTACTTC
TRBD2,few,TRBJ2-1,TRBV2,CASSVPSGRLDEQFF,TGTGCCAGCAGTGTACCTAGCGGGAGATTGGATGAGCAGTTCTTC
TRBD2,many,TRBJ2-1,TRBV2,CASSLRLAGGNEQFF,TGTGCCAGCAGCCTCCGACTAGCGGGAGGGAATGAGCAGTTCTTC
NA,few,TRBJ2-7,TRBV20-1,CSARVPPLYEQYF,TGCAGTGCTAGAGTCCCCCCGCTATACGAGCAGTACTTC
NA,many,TRBJ2-3,TRBV7-8,CASSLPLSGLEQDTQYF,TGTGCCAGCAGCCTCCCTTTGTCGGGACTGGAACAAGATACGCAGTATTTT
NA,NA,TRBJ2-7,TRBV2,CASTSSYEQYF,TGTGCCAGCACTTCATCTTACGAGCAGTACTTC
NA,NA,TRBJ1-4,TRBV14,CASSRSLNEKLFF,TGTGCCAGCAGCCGATCGCTTAATGAAAAACTGTTTTTT
NA,NA,TRBJ2-7,TRBV12-5,CASGLGGQRYEQYF,TGTGCTAGTGGTTTGGGTGGACAGCGATACGAGCAGTACTTC
NA,NA,TRBJ2-7,TRBV5-1,CASSLRENSYEQYF,TGCGCCAGCAGCTTGAGAGAGAACTCCTACGAGCAGTACTTC
NA,many,TRBJ2-3,TRBV7-2,CASSLESTDTQYF,TGTGCCAGCAGCTTAGAGAGCACAGATACGCAGTATTTT
TRBD1,medium-sized,TRBJ1-2,TRBV7-9,CASRQQGMVGYTF,TGTGCCAGCAGACAACAGGGGATGGTTGGCTACACCTTC
NA,NA,TRBJ1-1,TRBV19,CASRPRGLRTMNTEAFF,TGTGCCAGTAGACCCCGGGGGCTCCGGACCATGAACACTGAAGCTTTCTTT
NA,many,TRBJ2-3,TRBV20-1,CSATRGVGGTDTQYF,TGCAGTGCTACTCGAGGCGTCGGAGGGACAGATACGCAGTATTTT
NA,many,TRBJ2-1,TRBV3-1,CASSPGGWDEQFF,TGTGCCAGCAGCCCAGGGGGGTGGGATGAGCAGTTCTTC
NA,few,TRBJ1-3,TRBV28,CASSPGGTGNTIYF,TGTGCCAGCAGCCCAGGCGGGACTGGAAACACCATATATTTT
NA,many,TRBJ2-6,TRBV20-1,CSASAPAPGANVLTF,TGCAGTGCCAGCGCCCCCGCACCCGGGGCCAACGTCCTGACTTTC
NA,medium-sized,TRBJ2-6,TRBV7-9,CASSGDSGANVLTF,TGTGCCAGCAGTGGGGATTCTGGGGCCAACGTCCTGACTTTC
TRBD1,few,TRBJ2-3,TRBV5-6,CASSESRQGDTQYF,TGTGCCAGCAGCGAGAGCCGACAGGGGGATACGCAGTATTTT
NA,few,TRBJ2-5,TRBV7-2,CASSLGRNSMETQYF,TGTGCCAGCAGCCTCGGACGAAATAGCATGGAGACCCAGTACTTC
NA,many,TRBJ2-5,TRBV29-1,CSAGGLQETQYF,TGCAGCGCCGGGGGACTGCAAGAGACCCAGTACTTC
TRBD2,few,TRBJ2-7,TRBV13,CASSLVVAGGSLYEQYF,TGTGCCAGCAGCTTAGTCGTAGCGGGAGGCTCCCTCTACGAGCAGTACTTC
NA,NA,TRBJ2-5,TRBV10-1,CASSETASRGETQYF,TGCGCCAGCAGTGAGACCGCGTCCCGGGGAGAGACCCAGTACTTC
TRBD2,NA,TRBJ2-5,TRBV4-2,CASSQATSRAGEETQYF,TGTGCCAGCAGCCAAGCCACCTCTCGAGCGGGAGAAGAGACCCAGTACTTC